Listed here are 2 T cell receptor beta chains from one sample, sequenced in a study of cytomegalovirus exposure and HLA in healthy donors. 13 Jbeta primers and 60 Vbeta primers were used for the PCR. Using immunoSEQ multiplex PCR, the repertoire was profiled, and TCRdb retains in-frame clones only, with some absent. This table holds about 220,000 clones, 60% to 80% found once. The specimen sequenced was PBMCs. These receptors were collected from a male donor in good health and CMV-seronegative.

This clone came up a few times. V and J are TRBV5-4 and TRBJ1-1, with TRBD1 matching over 9 bases. Germline CDR1 SGHNT, CDR2 YYREEE (reference sequence). J was trimmed by 5 bases and V by 4 bases; bases with no gene match: 9. The CDR3 is made up of 15 amino acids. The chain's CDR3 is CASSAFAGQGTEAFF. The CDR3 nucleotides read TGTGCCAGCAGCGCTTTCGCAGGACAGGGGACTGAAGCTTTCTTT.

This sequence joins TRBV6-6 and TRBJ2-5; perhaps TRBD1 as D (5 bases). Trimming took 4 bases from V and 5 from J, leaving 17 bases between them. Germline V gene data show CDR1 as MNHNY and CDR2 as SVGAGI (reference sequence). The CDR3 consists of 15 residues. The CDR3 sequence is CASSSRRTGVETQYF. CDR3 nucleotide sequence: TGTGCCAGCAGTTCACGCCGTACAGGTGTGGAGACCCAGTACTTC.